This T cell receptor beta chain originates from a study of blood T cell repertoires in COVID-19. Across the study: PBMCs, B-cell-depleted T cells, or T cells were the source of the cDNA or gDNA that made up the material.

Clones were read by immunoSEQ multiplex PCR, and TCRdb kept only the in-frame ones, dropping some. Of about 59,000 clones listed, 91% are singletons. With 1 base clipped from V and 2 bases from J, the junction kept 3 bases outside the gene matches. CDR1 and CDR2 from the germline V gene are KGHSH and LQKENI. This CDR3 is built from 16 residues. The TCR originated in a human donor in a cohort sampled during active COVID-19. The chain couples TRBV18 to TRBJ2-1; 9 bases align to TRBD2. Sequenced input: peripheral blood. This chain's CDR3 is CASSPRSSGAYNEQFF. CDR3 bases: TGTGCCAGCTCACCACGATCTAGCGGGGCCTACAATGAGCAGTTCTTC.